This TCR beta chain was sequenced during a study of cytomegalovirus exposure and HLA in healthy donors. The primer mix had 60 Vbeta and 13 Jbeta primers. Produced via immunoSEQ multiplex PCR; TCRdb's table is partial and in-frame only. The profile shows roughly 180,000 clones, around 82% of them singletons. Donors in the study were healthy people who gave bone marrow. The V segment lost 7 bases and the J segment 3 bases; nucleotides outside the gene matches: 4. Germline values: CDR1 KGHSY, CDR2 FQNENV. The CDR3 has 13 amino acids. The V gene is TRBV16, the J gene TRBJ1-2, with 8 bases aligning to TRBD1. The TCR sequence derives from a boy aged 5-17 years in good health and CMV-seronegative. Sequencing was carried out using PBMCs. The CDR3 spells CASTATGDYGYTF. DNA for the CDR3: TGTGCCAGCACTGCGACAGGGGACTATGGCTACACCTTC.